These T cell receptor beta chains were read from a single sample in a study of identical twins. TCRdb fed the 5' RACE reads into MiXCR, producing one record per CDR3 protein. The profile shows some 1,600,000 distinct CDR3 sequences, roughly a third of them singletons. The sample consisted of cord blood. Receptor source: a newborn girl in good health. Both conserved end residues are trimmed from each CDR3. The D gene is left open where the match is weak. Expanded clones get a size class; other rows say once, few or many, or leave the size out.

TRBV29-1	few	TRBJ2-7	-	SVLPDPPGNYEQY
TRBV5-1	once	TRBJ1-5	-	ASRGAFDQPQH
TRBV20-1	few	TRBJ2-5	TRBD2	SARDLAGGKETQY
TRBV2	few	TRBJ2-1	TRBD2	ACSGWEGVSYNEQF
TRBV2	few	TRBJ1-1	-	ASSGRVPSGTEAF
TRBV6-5	-	TRBJ2-1	TRBD2	ASSYEASGRAGNEQF
TRBV7-9	-	TRBJ2-1	-	ASSYNLEQF
TRBV20-1	few	TRBJ1-6	-	SATNRASNSPLH
TRBV7-6	few	TRBJ2-5	-	ASSRRERSETQY
TRBV7-2	-	TRBJ2-4	-	ASSLRRLGGKNIQY
TRBV9	few	TRBJ2-1	TRBD2	ASSSGLSAYNEQF
TRBV29-1	many	TRBJ1-1	-	SVQGHTEAF
TRBV7-6	-	TRBJ1-1	TRBD1	ASSLAAIRTGWNTEAF
TRBV6-5	few	TRBJ2-7	-	ASREFSGHEQY
TRBV6-2/TRBV6-3	few	TRBJ2-1	TRBD2	ASSPEGLAGTRQF
TRBV6-5	-	TRBJ1-1	TRBD1	ASSYQGDDTEAF
TRBV7-9	-	TRBJ1-4	-	ASSLGRTPTNEKLF
TRBV7-2	-	TRBJ1-5	-	ASSLLADQPQH
TRBV7-2	-	TRBJ2-7	-	ASSLDPPGPYEQY
TRBV28	few	TRBJ2-1	TRBD2	ASSLDRLAGVWGISYNEQF
TRBV19	few	TRBJ1-1	TRBD1	ASNLLQGRGAEAF
TRBV20-1	-	-	-	SAKLGRRPHEQY
TRBV5-1	-	TRBJ2-1	-	ASSLVGLSTYNEQF
TRBV29-1	few	TRBJ2-1	-	SARWSSYNEQF
TRBV4-2	-	TRBJ2-3	TRBD2	ASSREMASGRGDTQY
TRBV6-6	many	TRBJ1-2	-	ASSYAGFYGYT
TRBV25-1	few	TRBJ2-3	TRBD2	ASSGPGLATQY
TRBV30	few	TRBJ1-5	-	AWSGADSNQPQH
TRBV24-1	-	TRBJ2-3	-	ATSVGLSTDTQY
TRBV29-1	few	TRBJ2-2	TRBD1	SVKSGGTGELF
TRBV25-1	-	TRBJ1-2	TRBD1	ASSEMGTGGRYT
TRBV4-1	-	TRBJ2-2	-	ASSQQPSYTGELF
TRBV20-1	few	TRBJ2-1	TRBD2	SARGGLAGLATYNEQF
TRBV27	many	TRBJ2-4	TRBD2	ASSPLGGVAKNIQY
TRBV4-1	-	TRBJ1-2	-	ASSRTTGNYGYT
TRBV7-9	few	TRBJ2-2	-	ASSPGAGTGELF
TRBV28	few	TRBJ2-7	-	ASGSRPPYEQY
TRBV4-1	-	-	-	ASSPWVSGPDRSYNEQY
TRBV20-1	few	TRBJ2-5	TRBD2	SATGLAGEVLETQY
TRBV7-2	many	TRBJ2-1	TRBD2	ASSPTSANNEQF
TRBV20-1	-	TRBJ2-3	-	SALPTDTQY
TRBV27	-	TRBJ2-5	-	ASSLSPTENNEQY
TRBV20-1	-	TRBJ2-3	-	SAQRFGGSTDTQY
TRBV20-1	many	TRBJ2-4	-	SARDLWGSENIQY
TRBV21-1	-	TRBJ2-1	-	ASSMGLVSDNEQF
TRBV6-6	-	TRBJ2-3	-	ASSYILPGGLTDTQY
TRBV10-2	many	TRBJ2-7	-	ASIGGSYEQY
TRBV6-6	-	TRBJ2-1	TRBD2	ASAGLDNEQF
TRBV20-1	few	TRBJ1-2	TRBD1	SAVGQDRGNSYGYT
TRBV11-2	-	TRBJ2-3	TRBD2	ASSLVSGGVTDTQY
TRBV20-1	few	TRBJ2-1	TRBD2	SAGGDLLYNEQF
TRBV5-6	many	TRBJ2-4	TRBD2	ASSSLAGSKNIQY
TRBV6-2/TRBV6-3	many	TRBJ2-7	-	ATSVGGSYEQY
TRBV2	-	TRBJ2-7	-	ASTYIGVNYEQY
TRBV28	-	TRBJ2-7	TRBD2	ASTHSTSGYEQY
TRBV4-2	-	TRBJ2-1	-	ASSPPGVGYNEQF
TRBV20-1	few	TRBJ2-7	-	SARGRNLYEQY